Each of the 8 T cell receptor beta chains below was sequenced from the same sample in a study of Graves' ophthalmopathy and Graves' hyperthyroidism. As the template, RNA transcripts were used to amplify TCR beta CDR3 regions. Investigators did first-round RT-PCR with HTBI primers, then second-round multiplex PCR. TCRdb re-analysed the multiplex PCR reads in MiXCR, keeping a single row per CDR3 protein. The sample includes a few hundred thousand distinct CDR3 sequences, under 25% seen only once; the top ten take roughly 42%. Sequencing was done on a sample of peripheral blood. Receptors were obtained from a woman between 45 and 60 years old with Graves' ophthalmopathy.

Concerning this clonotype itself: The junction departs from the called germline gene at one end, perhaps through a read error. The CDR3: CARSQDPGGMYEQYF. CDR3 nucleotide sequence: TGCGCCAGAAGCCAAGATCCGGGGGGCATGTACGAGCAGTACTTC. The chain combines TRBV4-1 with TRBJ2-7; D may be TRBD2 (7 bases). Looked up from germline, CDR1 is MGHRA and CDR2 is YSYEKL. There are 15 residues in the CDR3.

This rearrangement joins TRBV10-1 to TRBJ1-1; no clear D gene. This CDR3 spans 14 amino acids. The ends were cut back, 2 bases at V and 0 bases at J, with 7 bases in the middle. CDR1 is WNHNN, CDR2 SYGVQD, per germline (reference sequence). The CDR3 sequence: CASSESRMNTEAFF. CDR3 DNA: TGCGCCAGCAGTGAGAGTCGGATGAACACTGAAGCTTTCTTT.

This clonotype occurred many times. The CDR3 is CSARDWDGVVGYTF. The CDR3 nucleotides read TGCAGTGCTAGAGATTGGGACGGGGTGGTTGGCTACACCTTC. The V gene is TRBV20-1, the J gene TRBJ1-2, with a possible D match to TRBD1 (5 bases). V was clipped by 0 bases and J by 7 bases, with 15 bases between them. This CDR3 contains 14 residues. Germline lookup yields CDR1 DFQATT and CDR2 SNEGSKA (reference sequence).

This clonotype has ten or more counts. The chain joins TRBV12-3 or TRBV12-4 to TRBJ2-5, with TRBD2 identical over 9 bases. V shed 6 bases, J shed 5 bases, and the junction held 7 bases outside the gene matches. The CDR3 has 14 amino acids. CDR3: CASSPTSGRETQYF. DNA for the CDR3: TGTGCCAGCAGCCCGACTAGCGGACGGGAGACCCAGTACTTC.

In its sample, this clonotype was seen many times. The chain links TRBV5-1 to TRBJ2-7; maybe TRBD1 (5 bases). Germline CDR1 and CDR2: SGHRS and YFSETQ. With 2 bases removed from V and 4 bases from J, the gap between germline ends came to 13 bases. This CDR3 is built from 14 residues. The CDR3 is CASSFIGERYEQYF. DNA for the CDR3: TGCGCCAGCAGCTTTATAGGGGAACGGTACGAGCAGTACTTC.

The chain uses TRBV27 and TRBJ1-6; D unclear. Germline V gene data show CDR1 as MNHEY and CDR2 as SMNVEV (reference sequence). Trimming removed 9 bases at V and 0 bases at J, with 12 bases between. This CDR3 is built from 15 residues. CDR3 loop: CARDWRDSYNSPLHF. DNA for the CDR3: TGTGCCAGGGATTGGCGGGACTCCTATAATTCACCCCTCCACTTT.

Ten or more counts support this clonotype. The J gene is TRBJ2-7, the V gene TRBV9; D not certain. From germline, CDR1 is SGDLS and CDR2 YYNGEE. Trimming removed 3 bases from V and 12 bases from J, with 22 bases in between. This CDR3 region has 14 residues. The DNA of the CDR3 is TGTGCCAGCAGCGCCTCCAGGAGCTCTAATGCCCCGTACTTC. Encoded protein: CASSASRSSNAPYF.

This clonotype was detected only a few times. A much larger clone differs by one base, so this may be a read error. The genes are TRBV20-1 and TRBJ2-5; tentatively, D is TRBD1 or TRBD2 (5 bases each). The CDR3 runs 11 residues. Germline assignment: CDR1 DFQATT and CDR2 SNEGSKA (reference sequence). Trimming took 5 bases from V and 4 from J, leaving 8 bases between them. The chain's CDR3 is CSAGDLETQYF. The DNA for the CDR3 is TGCAGTGCTGGGGACCTAGAGACCCAGTACTTC.